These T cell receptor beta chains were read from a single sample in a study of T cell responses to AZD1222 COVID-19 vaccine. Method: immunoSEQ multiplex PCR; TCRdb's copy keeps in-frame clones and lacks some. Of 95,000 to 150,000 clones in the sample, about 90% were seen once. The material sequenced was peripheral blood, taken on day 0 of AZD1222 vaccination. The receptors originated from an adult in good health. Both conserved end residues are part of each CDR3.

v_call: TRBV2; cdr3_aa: CARKGQGAGGYTF
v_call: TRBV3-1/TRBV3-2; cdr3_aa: CASSPKGLAGEETQYF
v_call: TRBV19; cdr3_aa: CASSTGYYNSPLHF
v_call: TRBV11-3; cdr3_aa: CASSPPGSIYIQYF
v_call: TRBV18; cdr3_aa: CASSPRQGANEQFF
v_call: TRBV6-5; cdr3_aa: CASSFMNYGYTF
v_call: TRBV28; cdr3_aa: CASTHDWYTGELFF
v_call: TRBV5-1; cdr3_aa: CASSLGQTITEAFF
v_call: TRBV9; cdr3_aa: CASSVSGSLEQFF
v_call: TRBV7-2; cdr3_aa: CASTMTGFFAEAFF
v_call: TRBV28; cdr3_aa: CASSGGIAAPYNEQFF
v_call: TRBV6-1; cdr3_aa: CASSEIRFSTGYTF
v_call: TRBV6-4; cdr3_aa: CASRDRTGIICDVGNQPQHF
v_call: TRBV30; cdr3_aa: CAWSYRGAGNTIYF
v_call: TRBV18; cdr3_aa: CASSPGLLQENTEAFF
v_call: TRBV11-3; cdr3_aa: CASSPGGSFQYGYTF
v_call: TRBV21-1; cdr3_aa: CASSPAPEYTEAFF
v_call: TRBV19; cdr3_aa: CASSISGAETQYF
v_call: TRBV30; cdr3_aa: CAWLRHGYTF
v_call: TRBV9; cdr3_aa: CASSDPQGWPSTGWRNEQFF
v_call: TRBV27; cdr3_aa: CASRDRAGLRGSPLHF
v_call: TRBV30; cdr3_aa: CAWSAALSSGNTIYF
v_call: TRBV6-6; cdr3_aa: CASSPILRDGPNYGYTF
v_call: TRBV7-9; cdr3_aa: CASSLEGYWGYTF
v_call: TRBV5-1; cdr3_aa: CASRGGGGDYNEQFF
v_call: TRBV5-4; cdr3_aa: CASSTQGTSYNEQFF
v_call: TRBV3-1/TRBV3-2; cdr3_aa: CASSQDRIRTEAFF
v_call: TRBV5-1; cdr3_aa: CASSLASGHYNEQFF
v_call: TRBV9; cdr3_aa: CASSVGRREGELFF
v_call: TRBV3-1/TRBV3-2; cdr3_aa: CASSRGMNTGELFF
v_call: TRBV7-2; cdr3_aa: CASSPVGAGNTEAFF
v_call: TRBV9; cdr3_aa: CASSVAALAGYNEQFF
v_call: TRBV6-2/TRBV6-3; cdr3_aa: CASSYPMGLLNPFSNQPQHF
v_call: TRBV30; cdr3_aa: CAWRGLGRVEAFF
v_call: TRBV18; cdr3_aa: CASSPQEGSGGRADTQYF
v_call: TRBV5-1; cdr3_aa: CASSLGASSGNTIYF
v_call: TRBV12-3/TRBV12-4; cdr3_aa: CASSFANTEAFF